Listed below are T cell receptor beta chains from one sample, sequenced in a study of T cell repertoires in cytomegalovirus infection. Antigens of these TCRs are unknown. TCRdb reanalysed the reads using MiXCR and keeps one entry per CDR3 protein. The sample includes more than 250,000 distinct CDR3 sequences, approximately 25% of them seen just once. The sample consisted of cultured PBMCs, taken from culture after CMV antigen stimulation. Receptors originate from a human donor in good health (CMV status not recorded). Some clones in this sample may be carry-over from other donors' samples. Each CDR3 is given with its conserved first and last residue. D genes are given only for firm matches. Clone size is stated in some rows and not others, as once, few, many or a class when expanded.

j_gene | v_gene | abundance | d_gene | CDR3nt | CDR3aa
TRBJ2-7 | TRBV7-2 | many | . | TGTGCCAGCAGTAAGTTAGAACTAGCTCACCACGAGCAGTACTTC | CASSKLELAHHEQYF
TRBJ1-1 | TRBV11-1 | many | . | TGTGCCAGCAGGCTGACAGGAACGAACACTGAAGCTTTCTTT | CASRLTGTNTEAFF
TRBJ2-7 | TRBV7-9 | few | . | TGTGCCTGGGCAGGGGCCTACGAGCAGTACTTC | CAWAGAYEQYF
TRBJ2-1 | TRBV5-6 | . | . | TGTGCCAGCACCCACCAACGGGCCGGATACAATGAGCAGTTCTTC | CASTHQRAGYNEQFF
TRBJ1-3 | TRBV7-6 | . | . | TGTGCCAGCAGCCCGGTGTGGGGACTAACCTCTGGAAACACCATATATTTT | CASSPVWGLTSGNTIYF
TRBJ2-3 | TRBV4-1 | once | TRBD1 | TGCGCCAGCAGCCATCCCGGGACAGGGACAGATACGCAGTATTTT | CASSHPGTGTDTQYF
TRBJ1-1 | TRBV6-2/TRBV6-3 | . | TRBD1 | TGTGCCAGCAGCCAAGGGGGCGTCGGCAGAATGGCTTTCTTT | CASSQGGVGRMAFF
TRBJ2-6 | TRBV5-8 | few | TRBD1 | TGTGCCAGCAGCTCGGGACAGGGGGAAGCTGGGGCCAACGTCCTGACTTTC | CASSSGQGEAGANVLTF
TRBJ2-3 | TRBV7-2 | many | TRBD1 | TGTGCCAGCAGCACTACAGGGGGCATGGGAGATACGCAGTATTTT | CASSTTGGMGDTQYF
TRBJ1-1 | TRBV27 | few | TRBD1 | TGTGCCAGCACGCCACGGGGCAGGGGGACTGAAGCTTTCTTT | CASTPRGRGTEAFF